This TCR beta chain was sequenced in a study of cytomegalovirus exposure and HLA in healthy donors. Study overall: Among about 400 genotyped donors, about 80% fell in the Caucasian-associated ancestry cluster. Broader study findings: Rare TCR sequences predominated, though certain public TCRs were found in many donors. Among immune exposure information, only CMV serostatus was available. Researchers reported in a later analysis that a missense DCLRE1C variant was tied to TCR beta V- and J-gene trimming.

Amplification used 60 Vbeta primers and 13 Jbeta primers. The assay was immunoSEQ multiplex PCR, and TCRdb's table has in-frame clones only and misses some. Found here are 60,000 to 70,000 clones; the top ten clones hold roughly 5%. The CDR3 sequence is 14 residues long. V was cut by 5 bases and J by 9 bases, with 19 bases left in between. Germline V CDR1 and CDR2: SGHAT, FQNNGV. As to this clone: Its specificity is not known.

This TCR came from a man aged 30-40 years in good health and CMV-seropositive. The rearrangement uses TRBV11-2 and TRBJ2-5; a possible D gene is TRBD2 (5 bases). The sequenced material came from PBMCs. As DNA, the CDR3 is TGTGCCAGCAGCCGACCCGGGCACGACGGGGCCCAGTACTTC. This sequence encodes CASSRPGHDGAQYF.